Each of the 26 T cell receptor beta chains below was sequenced from the same sample in a study of T cell changes during pregnancy in multiple sclerosis. Produced via immunoSEQ multiplex PCR; TCRdb's table is partial and in-frame only. The profile shows 100,000 or so clones, approximately 94% of them singletons. The material was peripheral blood, obtained before pregnancy. The receptors were gathered from a female donor with multiple sclerosis, enrolled in a pregnancy study.

This clone was observed a single time. The rearrangement uses TRBV4-2 and TRBJ2-2, with 13 nucleotides matching TRBD2. This CDR3 has 16 residues. The V gene end was trimmed by 5 bases and the J gene end by 6 bases; junction bases not matched to a gene: 6. CDR1 LGHNA and CDR2 YNFKEQ come from the germline V gene. The CDR3 is CASSGRTSGRSGELFF. The CDR3 DNA follows: TGTGCCAGCAGCGGACGGACTAGCGGGAGATCCGGGGAGCTGTTTTTT.

The chain employs TRBV4-1 and TRBJ2-1; 10 nucleotides line up with TRBD2. Germline CDR1 MGHRA, CDR2 YSYEKL. J lost 1 base, V lost 3 bases, and 3 bases had no gene match. The CDR3 totals 16 residues. CDR3 sequence: CASSQLAGASYNEQFF. For the CDR3, the DNA is TGCGCCAGCAGCCAGCTAGCGGGAGCATCCTACAATGAGCAGTTCTTC.

This chain connects TRBV10-3 to TRBJ2-7, with 7 nucleotides matching TRBD2. J lost 4 bases, V lost 2 bases, and 5 bases had no gene match. Looked up from germline, CDR1 is ENHRY and CDR2 is SYGVKD. The CDR3 consists of 14 residues. CDR3 in DNA: TGTGCCATCAGTGAGGGTCTAGCGGTGTACGAGCAGTACTTC. It specifies CAISEGLAVYEQYF.

The CDR3 coding sequence is TGTGCCAGCAGCTTCTCCCTCGGGACAAGGGTGGAAGATACGCAGTATTTT. Translating gives CASSFSLGTRVEDTQYF. The gene calls are TRBV5-4 and TRBJ2-3, with D perhaps matching TRBD1 (6 bases). V lost 2 bases and J 5 bases, leaving 21 bases between the germline ends. The germline V gene encodes CDR1 SGHNT and CDR2 YYREEE (reference sequence). CDR3 length equals 17 residues.

This sequence joins TRBV29-1 and TRBJ2-7; possibly TRBD1 for D (5 bases). Germline V lookup: CDR1 SQVTM, CDR2 ANQGSEA. Trimming left V 4 bases short and J 6 bases short, with 10 bases between. The CDR3 extends over 11 amino acids. The CDR3 reads CSVVQDIEQYF. CDR3 DNA: TGCAGCGTTGTTCAGGACATCGAGCAGTACTTC.

The V call is TRBV7-9, the J call TRBJ2-7, with 11 nucleotides matching TRBD2. Trimming took 1 base from V and 4 from J; bases not matched to a gene: 6. CDR3 size: 16 residues. Germline CDR1 and CDR2: SEHNR and FQNEAQ (reference sequence). CDR3 nucleotide sequence: TGTGCCAGCAGCTTAGGGCTAGCGGGAGGCGGGTACGAGCAGTACTTC. This encodes CASSLGLAGGGYEQYF.

V and J are TRBV9 and TRBJ2-3; TRBD2 matches at 8 bases. The trim removed 3 bases at V and 5 bases at J, leaving 5 bases unmatched. CDR3 length: 14 amino acids. Germline V gives CDR1 SGDLS, CDR2 YYNGEE. The CDR3 protein is CASSAREGRDTQYF. In DNA form, the CDR3 reads TGTGCCAGCAGCGCACGGGAGGGGAGAGATACGCAGTATTTT. Supplemented by reference TRBV9 and TRBJ2-3, the full variable domain reads DSGVTQTPKHLITATGQRVTLRCSPRSGDLSVYWYQQSLDQGLQFLIQYYNGEERAKGNILERFSAQQFPDLHSELNLSSLELGDSALYFCASSAREGRDTQYFGPGTRLTVL.

The chain recombines TRBV27 with TRBJ2-2, with D unclear. Germline V CDR1 and CDR2: MNHEY, SMNVEV (reference sequence). V lost 6 bases, J lost 7 bases, and 15 bases lay in between. This CDR3 is built from 14 residues. The CDR3 spells CASSPLGIIGELFF. CDR3 DNA sequence: TGTGCCAGCAGCCCCTTGGGCATAATCGGGGAGCTGTTTTTT.

The rearrangement joins TRBV30 to TRBJ2-5; 10 positions agree with TRBD2. This CDR3 region has 15 residues. Trimming removed 3 bases from V and 5 bases from J; junction bases left unmatched: 9. Germline CDR1 GTSNPN, CDR2 SVGIG (reference sequence). In DNA, the CDR3 is TGTGCCTGGAGCTACAGACTAGCGGGCCGGGAGACCCAGTACTTC. Protein product: CAWSYRLAGRETQYF.

CDR3 nucleotide sequence: TGTGCCAGTAAGGGGACTGGGGCCAACGTCCTGACTTTC. This gives the protein CASKGTGANVLTF. The chain is built from TRBV19 and TRBJ2-6; possible D gene TRBD1, 5 bases. V gave up 7 bases and J gave up 2 bases, with 6 bases separating them. Looked up from germline, CDR1 is LNHDA and CDR2 is SQIVND (reference sequence). There are 13 residues in the CDR3.

This chain joins TRBV5-4 and TRBJ1-2; D is unclear. This CDR3 region has 13 residues. Germline CDR1 is SGHNT and CDR2 is YYREEE (reference sequence). V was cut by 0 bases and J by 7 bases, with 10 bases left in between. CDR3 loop: CASSLGFGGGYTF. For the CDR3, the DNA is TGTGCCAGCAGCTTGGGATTCGGTGGTGGCTACACCTTC.

The V and J genes are TRBV6-1 and TRBJ2-7; D is uncertain. This CDR3 has 13 amino acids. CDR1 and CDR2 from the germline V gene are MNHNS and SASEGT. The germline V and J ends were trimmed by 1 base and 1 base, with 5 bases remaining between them. The CDR3 loop reads CASSEDRSYEQYF. The CDR3 DNA sequence: TGTGCCAGCAGTGAAGACAGATCCTACGAGCAGTACTTC.

This clone was seen once. The genes are TRBV7-9 and TRBJ2-1; the match to TRBD2 covers 7 bases. V was pared by 4 bases and J by 0 bases, with 3 bases of the junction left unmatched. CDR1 and CDR2 (germline): SEHNR, FQNEAQ (reference sequence). There are 15 residues in the CDR3. CDR3 residues: CASSSAGASYNEQFF. For the CDR3, the DNA is TGTGCCAGCAGCTCTGCGGGAGCCTCCTACAATGAGCAGTTCTTC.

The chain couples TRBV10-3 to TRBJ2-1, with TRBD2 matching over 10 bases. V dropped 5 bases and J dropped 10; count of bases not matched to a gene: 5. The CDR3 runs 13 residues. CDR1 is ENHRY, CDR2 SYGVKD, per germline. The CDR3 DNA follows: TGTGCCATCAGTCCGGGACTAGCGCCCGAGCAGTTCTTC. Protein product: CAISPGLAPEQFF.

This chain uses TRBV30 with TRBJ2-6, with D unresolved. CDR1 and CDR2 (germline): GTSNPN, SVGIG (reference sequence). The CDR3 runs 13 residues. V gave up 4 bases and J gave up 1 base, with 5 bases separating them. Here the CDR3 reads CAWTVSGANVLTF. The DNA of the CDR3 is TGTGCCTGGACCGTGTCTGGGGCCAACGTCCTGACTTTC.

The gene calls are TRBV2 and TRBJ1-1, with D possibly matching TRBD1 (5 bases). CDR3 length equals 15 residues. V lost 1 base, J lost 3 bases, and 12 bases lay in between. Germline loops: CDR1 SNHLY, CDR2 FYNNEI. The CDR3 sequence is CASSEGGGKYTEAFF. CDR3 in DNA: TGTGCCAGCAGTGAAGGGGGGGGGAAGTACACTGAAGCTTTCTTT. The full variable domain, rest sourced from reference TRBV2 and TRBJ1-1, is EPEVTQTPSHQVTQMGQEVILRCVPISNHLYFYWYRQILGQKVEFLVSFYNNEISEKSEIFDDQFSVERPDGSNFTLKIRSTKLEDSAMYFCASSEGGGKYTEAFFGQGTRLTVV.

The chain combines TRBV27 with TRBJ2-5; 7 bases agree with TRBD2. CDR3 length: 17 residues. Germline assignment: CDR1 MNHEY and CDR2 SMNVEV (reference sequence). After removal of 0 bases from V and 5 bases from J, the junction contained 12 bases not matched to a gene. The CDR3 region has the DNA TGTGCCAGCAGTTTATCGTGGGGACTAATTGGTATCGAGACCCAGTACTTC. Its protein is CASSLSWGLIGIETQYF.

DNA for the CDR3: TGTGCCACCAGCAGCGGTGGCACTGAAGCTTTCTTT. Amino acid sequence: CATSSGGTEAFF. This chain connects TRBV15 to TRBJ1-1; the D is unclear. V lost 3 bases and J 4 bases, leaving 6 bases between the germline ends. Germline V gene sequence: CDR1 LNHNV, CDR2 YYDKDF (reference sequence). The CDR3 consists of 12 residues.

This chain links TRBV18 with TRBJ2-1, with a possible D match to TRBD2 (6 bases). The CDR3 contains 15 residues. Trimming shortened V by 5 bases and J by 0 bases, and 11 bases separated the two germline ends. Germline CDR1 reads KGHSH; CDR2 reads LQKENI. The CDR3 reads CASSISGFSYNEQFF. CDR3 nucleotide sequence: TGTGCCAGCTCAATAAGCGGGTTCTCCTACAATGAGCAGTTCTTC.

The rearrangement joins TRBV5-1 to TRBJ2-3; tentative D call: TRBD1 (6 bases). The ends were cut back, 4 bases at V and 6 bases at J, with 12 bases in the middle. The CDR3 covers 13 residues. The V gene's germline CDR1 is SGHRS and CDR2 YFSETQ. The CDR3 loop reads CASSPPDSDTQYF. Written as DNA, the CDR3 is TGCGCCAGCAGCCCCCCGGACAGTGATACGCAGTATTTT.

The chain recombines TRBV18 with TRBJ2-3, with 8 bases that match TRBD1. CDR1 is KGHSH and CDR2 is LQKENI in the germline V gene. This CDR3 contains 15 residues. The trim removed 4 bases at V and 1 base at J, leaving 4 bases unmatched. The CDR3 loop is CASSLTGGGTDTQYF. CDR3 in DNA: TGTGCCAGCTCACTAACAGGGGGAGGCACAGATACGCAGTATTTT. Filled out from reference TRBV18 and TRBJ2-3, the complete variable domain reads NAGVMQNPRHLVRRRGQEARLRCSPMKGHSHVYWYRQLPEEGLKFMVYLQKENIIDESGMPKERFSAEFPKEGPSILRIQQVVRGDSAAYFCASSLTGGGTDTQYFGPGTRLTVL.

The chain is built from TRBV19 and TRBJ1-3, with a possible D match to TRBD1 (5 bases). V shed 3 bases and J shed 2 bases, with 11 bases lying between them. The CDR3 has 15 residues. Looked up from germline, CDR1 is LNHDA and CDR2 is SQIVND (reference sequence). Written as DNA, the CDR3 is TGTGCCAGTAGTATCGGAGGGGCTGCTGGAAACACCATATATTTT. Translating gives CASSIGGAAGNTIYF.

J is TRBJ1-2 and V is TRBV4-1, with a tentative D call TRBD1 (5 bases). CDR1 and CDR2 (germline): MGHRA, YSYEKL. This CDR3 is built from 15 residues. V lost 1 base and J 8 bases, leaving 17 bases between the germline ends. The CDR3 DNA reads as TGCGCCAGCAGCCAAGCCTCGGGGGGTTCAGGAGGCTACACCTTC. Translating it yields CASSQASGGSGGYTF.

The chain is built from TRBV27 and TRBJ2-7; 7 bases agree with TRBD2. Looked up from germline, CDR1 is MNHEY and CDR2 is SMNVEV (reference sequence). The V and J ends lost 4 bases and 2 bases, in that order; junction bases with no gene match: 8. CDR3 length: 15 residues. The CDR3 protein is CASSSWGGVTYEQYF. Written as DNA, the CDR3 is TGTGCCAGCAGTTCCTGGGGGGGTGTAACCTACGAGCAGTACTTC.

The V and J genes are TRBV30 and TRBJ1-1; D is perhaps TRBD1 (5 bases). From germline, CDR1 is GTSNPN and CDR2 SVGIG (reference sequence). Trimming removed 3 bases from V and 7 bases from J, with 9 bases in between. This CDR3 is built from 11 residues. The CDR3: CAWSMGGEAFF. For the CDR3, the DNA is TGTGCCTGGAGCATGGGGGGTGAAGCTTTCTTT.

The chain carries TRBV6-6 and TRBJ2-5, with D unclear. This CDR3 region has 15 residues. Germline-derived CDR1 and CDR2 are MNHNY and SVGAGI (reference sequence). V was clipped by 8 bases and J by 4 bases, with 20 bases between them. This CDR3 reads CASFSKSDTRETQYF. Written as DNA, the CDR3 is TGTGCCAGCTTTTCCAAATCCGACACTCGAGAGACCCAGTACTTC.